Shown below are 5 T cell receptor beta chains from a single sample sequenced in a study of cytomegalovirus exposure and HLA in healthy donors (TCRdb year 2017). Library creation used the immunoSEQ multiplex PCR assay. For the multiplex PCR, a mixture combining 60 forward primers for TCR Vbeta segments and 13 reverse primers for TCR Jbeta segments was used. TCRdb took this table from immuneACCESS and kept in-frame rearrangements with V and J called. Such tables lack part of the clones; where checked against another copy, unresolved V genes explain under half of the gap, and the rest is unexplained. This sample comprises a few hundred thousand clones, approximately 82% of them detected only once. Of the sample, 0.5% to 0.7% is held by the ten largest clones. Sequencing was performed on PBMCs. These receptors were taken from a woman in her forties in good health and CMV-seronegative.

J is TRBJ2-1 and V is TRBV25-1, with D possibly TRBD2 on 6 matching bases. Between the trimmed V and J ends, which lost 10 bases and 10 bases, there was a span of 23 bases. CDR1 and CDR2 (germline): MGHDK, SYGVNS. The CDR3 has 14 residues. CDR3 in amino acids: CATRDGRRWREQFF. The CDR3 DNA reads as TGTGCCACCAGGGACGGGAGACGGTGGAGAGAGCAGTTCTTC.

This clone was picked up a small number of times. This chain uses TRBV6-1 with TRBJ1-1; TRBD1 is a possible D gene (5 bases). CDR1 is MNHNS, CDR2 SASEGT, per germline. This CDR3 contains 13 residues. V gave up 8 bases and J gave up 5 bases, with 15 bases separating them. The CDR3 here is CASLNGGGTEAFF. The CDR3 region has the DNA TGTGCCAGCCTAAACGGGGGGGGGACTGAAGCTTTCTTT.

The chain carries TRBV7-8 and TRBJ1-1; a weak D match, TRBD1 (5 bases). Trimming stripped 5 bases from V and 0 bases from J, with 16 bases between. Per germline, CDR1 SGHVS and CDR2 FQNEAQ. The CDR3 has 16 residues. The CDR3 here is CASSRWGSALNTEAFF. The CDR3 bases are TGTGCCAGCAGCAGATGGGGCAGCGCCTTGAACACTGAAGCTTTCTTT.

The J gene is TRBJ1-1, the V gene TRBV12-5, with no clear D. CDR1 is LGHNT and CDR2 is FRNRAP in the germline V gene. This CDR3 is 14 amino acids long. The germline V and J ends were trimmed by 8 bases and 0 bases, with 13 bases remaining between them. CDR3 residues: CASCAVSVNTEAFF. The CDR3 nucleotides are TGTGCTAGTTGTGCGGTGAGCGTGAACACTGAAGCTTTCTTT.

The chain couples TRBV28 to TRBJ1-2; D is undetermined. Germline values: CDR1 MDHEN, CDR2 SYDVKM. V was shortened by 5 bases and J by 13 bases, with 17 bases between the two germline ends. The CDR3 is 12 amino acids. CDR3 sequence: CASSLSSVIPTF. For the CDR3, the DNA is TGTGCCAGCAGTCTTTCGTCAGTTATTCCCACCTTC.